This record looks at one T cell receptor (beta chain) sequence and its context. Its specificity is unknown. The data are from a study of T-cell memory formation after mild COVID-19. Findings and limits, study-wide: CD4+ bias marked clones expanding day 15 to 37, unlike balanced contracting clones. Confirmation was lacking for SARS-CoV-2 specificity of second-wave clones that peaked on day 37.

TCRdb itself ran the 5' RACE reads through MiXCR, one entry per CDR3 protein. The table has a few hundred thousand distinct CDR3 sequences, over 25% seen once. Sequencing was performed on PBMCs or a T cell subset sorted from them (not recorded which). This TCR was sampled from an adult woman who had mild COVID-19 (a few samples of this study predate the infection). Cell type and time point are not known.

The CDR3 nucleotides are TGTGCCATCAGTGAGCGTTACGGAGAGACCCAGTACTTC. Translated, it gives CAISERYGETQYF. The J gene is TRBJ2-5, the V gene TRBV10-3; no clear D gene. The germline V and J ends were trimmed by 2 bases and 4 bases, with 8 bases remaining between them. The CDR3 contains 13 residues. Per germline, CDR1 ENHRY and CDR2 SYGVKD.